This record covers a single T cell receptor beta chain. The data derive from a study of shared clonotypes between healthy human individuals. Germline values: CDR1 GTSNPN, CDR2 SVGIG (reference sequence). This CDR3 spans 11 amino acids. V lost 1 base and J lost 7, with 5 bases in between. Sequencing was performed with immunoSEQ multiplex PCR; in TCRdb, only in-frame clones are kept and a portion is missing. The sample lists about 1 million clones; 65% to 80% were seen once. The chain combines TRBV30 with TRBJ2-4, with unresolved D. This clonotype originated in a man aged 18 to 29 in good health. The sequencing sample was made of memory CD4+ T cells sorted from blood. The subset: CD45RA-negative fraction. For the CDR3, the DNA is TGTGCCTGGAGTGATCAGAACATTCAGTACTTC. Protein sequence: CAWSDQNIQYF.